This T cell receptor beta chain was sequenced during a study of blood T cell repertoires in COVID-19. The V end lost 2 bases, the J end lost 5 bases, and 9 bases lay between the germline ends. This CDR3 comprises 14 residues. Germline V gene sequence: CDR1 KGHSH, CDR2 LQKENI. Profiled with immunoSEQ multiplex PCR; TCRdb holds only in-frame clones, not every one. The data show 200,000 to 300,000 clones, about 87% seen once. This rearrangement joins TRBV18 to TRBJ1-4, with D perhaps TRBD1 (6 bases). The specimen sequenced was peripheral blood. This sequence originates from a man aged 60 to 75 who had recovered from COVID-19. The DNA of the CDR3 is TGTGCCAGCTCACCAGGACAGACAAATGAAAAACTGTTTTTT. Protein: CASSPGQTNEKLFF.